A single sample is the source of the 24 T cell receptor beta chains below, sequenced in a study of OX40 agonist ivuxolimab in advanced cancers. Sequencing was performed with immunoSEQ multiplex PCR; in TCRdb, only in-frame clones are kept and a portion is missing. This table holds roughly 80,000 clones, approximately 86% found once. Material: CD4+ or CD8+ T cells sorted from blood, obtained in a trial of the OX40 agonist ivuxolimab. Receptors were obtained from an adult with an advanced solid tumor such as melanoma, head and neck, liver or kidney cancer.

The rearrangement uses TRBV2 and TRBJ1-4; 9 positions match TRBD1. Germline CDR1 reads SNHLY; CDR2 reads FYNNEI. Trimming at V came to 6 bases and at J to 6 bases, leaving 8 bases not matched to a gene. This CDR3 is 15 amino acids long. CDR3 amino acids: CASRKGRDRDEKLFF. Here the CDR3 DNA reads TGTGCCAGCAGGAAAGGCAGGGACAGGGATGAAAAACTGTTTTTT.

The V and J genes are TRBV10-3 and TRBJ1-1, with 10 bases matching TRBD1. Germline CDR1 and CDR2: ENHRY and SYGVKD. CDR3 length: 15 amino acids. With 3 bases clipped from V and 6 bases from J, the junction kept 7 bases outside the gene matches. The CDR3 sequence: CAISESPGTGAEAFF. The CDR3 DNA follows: TGTGCCATCAGTGAATCCCCCGGGACAGGGGCTGAAGCTTTCTTT.

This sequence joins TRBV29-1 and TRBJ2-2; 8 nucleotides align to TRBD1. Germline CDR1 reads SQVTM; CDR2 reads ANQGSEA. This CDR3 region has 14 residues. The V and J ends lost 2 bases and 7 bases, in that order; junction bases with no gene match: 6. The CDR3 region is CSVERTGGVGELFF. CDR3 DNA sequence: TGCAGCGTTGAAAGAACAGGGGGAGTCGGGGAGCTGTTTTTT.

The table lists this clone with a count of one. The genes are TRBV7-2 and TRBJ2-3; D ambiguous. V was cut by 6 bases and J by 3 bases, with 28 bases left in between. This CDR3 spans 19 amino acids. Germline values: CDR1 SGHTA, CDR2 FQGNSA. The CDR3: CASSFSPRPLSSPTDTQYF. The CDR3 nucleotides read TGTGCCAGCAGTTTCTCCCCCCGCCCATTATCTTCCCCTACAGATACGCAGTATTTT.

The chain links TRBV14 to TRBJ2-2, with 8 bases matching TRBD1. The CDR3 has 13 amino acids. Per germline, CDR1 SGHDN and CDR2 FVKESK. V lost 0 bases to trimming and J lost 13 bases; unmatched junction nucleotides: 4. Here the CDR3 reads CASSQDRTGWLFF. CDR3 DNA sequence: TGTGCCAGCAGCCAAGATAGGACAGGGTGGCTGTTTTTT.

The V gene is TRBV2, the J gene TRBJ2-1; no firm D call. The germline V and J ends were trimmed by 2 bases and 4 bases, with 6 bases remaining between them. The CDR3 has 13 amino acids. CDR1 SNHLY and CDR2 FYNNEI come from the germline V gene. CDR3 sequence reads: CASSETGYNEQFF. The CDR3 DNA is TGTGCCAGCAGTGAAACCGGTTACAATGAGCAGTTCTTC. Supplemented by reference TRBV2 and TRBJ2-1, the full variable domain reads EPEVTQTPSHQVTQMGQEVILRCVPISNHLYFYWYRQILGQKVEFLVSFYNNEISEKSEIFDDQFSVERPDGSNFTLKIRSTKLEDSAMYFCASSETGYNEQFFGPGTRLTVL.

In nucleotides, the CDR3 is TGTGCCAGCAGCGTAAGCGGATCGGACACTGAAGCTTTCTTT. The encoded protein is CASSVSGSDTEAFF. The genes are TRBV9 and TRBJ1-1; unclear D gene. Germline V gives CDR1 SGDLS, CDR2 YYNGEE. The CDR3 loop spans 14 amino acids. Trimming took 1 base from V and 3 from J, leaving 10 bases between them.

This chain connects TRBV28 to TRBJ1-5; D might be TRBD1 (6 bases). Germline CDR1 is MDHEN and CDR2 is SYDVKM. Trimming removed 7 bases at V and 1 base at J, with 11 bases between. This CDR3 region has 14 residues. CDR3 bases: TGTGCCAGCAATAGGGGGGCGAGCAATCAGCCCCAGCATTTT. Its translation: CASNRGASNQPQHF.

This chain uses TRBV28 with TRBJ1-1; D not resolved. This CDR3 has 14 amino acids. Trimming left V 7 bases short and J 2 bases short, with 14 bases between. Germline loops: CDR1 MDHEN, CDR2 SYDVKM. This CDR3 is CASMAGNFNTEAFF. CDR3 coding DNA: TGTGCCAGCATGGCAGGAAACTTTAACACTGAAGCTTTCTTT.

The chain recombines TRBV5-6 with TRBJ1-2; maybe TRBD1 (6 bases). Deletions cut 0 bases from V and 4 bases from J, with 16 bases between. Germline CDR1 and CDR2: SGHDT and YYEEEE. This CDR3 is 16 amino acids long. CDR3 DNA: TGTGCCAGCAGCTTGGGGGACCGGGGGCTGACCTATGGCTACACCTTC. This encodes CASSLGDRGLTYGYTF.

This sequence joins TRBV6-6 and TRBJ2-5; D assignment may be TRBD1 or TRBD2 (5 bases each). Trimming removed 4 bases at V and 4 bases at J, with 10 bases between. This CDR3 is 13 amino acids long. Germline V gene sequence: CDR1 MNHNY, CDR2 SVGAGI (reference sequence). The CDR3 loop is CASSWGPTETQYF. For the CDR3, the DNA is TGTGCCAGCAGTTGGGGACCAACAGAGACCCAGTACTTC.

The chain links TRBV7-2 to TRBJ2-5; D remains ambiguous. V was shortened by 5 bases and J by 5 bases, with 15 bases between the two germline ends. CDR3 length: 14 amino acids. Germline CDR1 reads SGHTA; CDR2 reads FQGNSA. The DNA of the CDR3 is TGTGCCAGCAGCGCCCCCCGGTTCGGGGAGACCCAGTACTTC. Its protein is CASSAPRFGETQYF.

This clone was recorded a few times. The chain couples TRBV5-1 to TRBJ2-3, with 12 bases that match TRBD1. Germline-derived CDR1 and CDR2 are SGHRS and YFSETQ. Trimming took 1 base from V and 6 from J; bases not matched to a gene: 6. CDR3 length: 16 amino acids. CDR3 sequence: CASSLTGQGARDTQYF. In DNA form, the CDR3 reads TGCGCCAGCAGCTTGACGGGACAGGGGGCTCGCGATACGCAGTATTTT.

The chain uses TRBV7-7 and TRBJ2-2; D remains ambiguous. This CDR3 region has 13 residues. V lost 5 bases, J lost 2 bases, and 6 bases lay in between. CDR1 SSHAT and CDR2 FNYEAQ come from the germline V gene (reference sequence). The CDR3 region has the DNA TGTGCCAGCAGCCGCACAAACACCGGGGAGCTGTTTTTT. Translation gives CASSRTNTGELFF.

The CDR3 reads CASSRQDGRATEQFF. The CDR3 DNA reads TGTGCCAGCAGCCGACAGGACGGGAGGGCCACTGAGCAGTTCTTC. The rearrangement links TRBV2 to TRBJ2-1; 8 bases line up with TRBD2. V lost 6 bases, J lost 9 bases, and 13 bases stayed unmatched. Germline V CDR1 and CDR2: SNHLY, FYNNEI. This CDR3 contains 15 residues. Variable domain in full (rest from reference TRBV2 and TRBJ2-1): EPEVTQTPSHQVTQMGQEVILRCVPISNHLYFYWYRQILGQKVEFLVSFYNNEISEKSEIFDDQFSVERPDGSNFTLKIRSTKLEDSAMYFCASSRQDGRATEQFFGPGTRLTVL.

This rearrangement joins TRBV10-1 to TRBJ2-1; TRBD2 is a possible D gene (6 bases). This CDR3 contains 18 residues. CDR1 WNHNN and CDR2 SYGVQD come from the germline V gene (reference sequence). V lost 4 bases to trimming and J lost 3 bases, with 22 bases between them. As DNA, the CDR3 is TGCGCCAGCAGTGGGAGGGCCAAGGTAGGGGCCTTCTACAATGAGCAGTTCTTC. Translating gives CASSGRAKVGAFYNEQFF.

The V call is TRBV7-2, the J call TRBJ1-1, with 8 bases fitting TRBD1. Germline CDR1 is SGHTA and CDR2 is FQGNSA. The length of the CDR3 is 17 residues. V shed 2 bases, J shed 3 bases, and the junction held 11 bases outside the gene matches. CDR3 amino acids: CASSLQSYQGAHTEAFF. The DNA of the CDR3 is TGTGCCAGCAGCTTACAAAGTTACCAGGGGGCGCACACTGAAGCTTTCTTT.

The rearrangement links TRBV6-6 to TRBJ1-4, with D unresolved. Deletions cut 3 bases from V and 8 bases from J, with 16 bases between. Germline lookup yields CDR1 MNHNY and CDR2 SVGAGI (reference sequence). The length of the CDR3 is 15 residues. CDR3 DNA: TGTGCCAGCAGTTATGCGGGCGGCAGGAAGGAAAAACTGTTTTTT. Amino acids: CASSYAGGRKEKLFF.

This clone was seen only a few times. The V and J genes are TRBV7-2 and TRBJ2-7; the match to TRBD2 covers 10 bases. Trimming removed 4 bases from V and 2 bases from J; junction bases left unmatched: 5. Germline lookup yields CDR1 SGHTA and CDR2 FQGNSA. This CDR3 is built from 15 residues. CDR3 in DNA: TGTGCCAGCAGCTCATGGACTAGCGGAGCCTACGAGCAGTACTTC. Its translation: CASSSWTSGAYEQYF. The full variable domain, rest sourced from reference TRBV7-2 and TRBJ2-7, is GAGVSQSPSNKVTEKGKDVELRCDPISGHTALYWYRQSLGQGLEFLIYFQGNSAPDKSGLPSDRFSAERTGGSVSTLTIQRTQQEDSAVYLCASSSWTSGAYEQYFGPGTRLTVT.

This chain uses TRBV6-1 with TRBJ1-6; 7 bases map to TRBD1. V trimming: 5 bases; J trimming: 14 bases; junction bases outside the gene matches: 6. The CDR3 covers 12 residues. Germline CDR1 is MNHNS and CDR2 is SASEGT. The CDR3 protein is CASSPGQPTLHF. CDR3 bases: TGTGCCAGCAGTCCGGGACAGCCCACCCTCCACTTT.

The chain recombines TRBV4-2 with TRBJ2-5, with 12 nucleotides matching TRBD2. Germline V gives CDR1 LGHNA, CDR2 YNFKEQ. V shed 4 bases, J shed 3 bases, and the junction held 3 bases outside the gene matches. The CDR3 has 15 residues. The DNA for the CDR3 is TGTGCCAGCAGCCGACTAGCGGGGGCGAAAGAGACCCAGTACTTC. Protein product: CASSRLAGAKETQYF.

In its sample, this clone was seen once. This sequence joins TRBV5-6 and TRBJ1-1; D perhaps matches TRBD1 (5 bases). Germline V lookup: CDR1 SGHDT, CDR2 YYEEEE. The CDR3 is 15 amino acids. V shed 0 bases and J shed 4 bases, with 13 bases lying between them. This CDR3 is CASSLVVGLFTEAFF. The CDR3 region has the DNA TGTGCCAGCAGCTTGGTTGTGGGGCTATTCACTGAAGCTTTCTTT.

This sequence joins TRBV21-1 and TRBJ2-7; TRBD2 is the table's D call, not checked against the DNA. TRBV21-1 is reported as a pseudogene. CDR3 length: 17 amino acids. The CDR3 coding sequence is TGTGCCAGCAGCAAAGTAGGTCGACGGTTAACTACCTACGAGCAGTACTTC. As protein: CASSKVGRRLTTYEQYF.

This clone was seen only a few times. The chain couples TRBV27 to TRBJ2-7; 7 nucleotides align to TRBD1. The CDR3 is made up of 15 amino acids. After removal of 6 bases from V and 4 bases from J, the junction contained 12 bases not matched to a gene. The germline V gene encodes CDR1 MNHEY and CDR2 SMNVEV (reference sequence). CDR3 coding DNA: TGTGCCAGCAGCTCCGCTGGGACAGCTGTTTACGAGCAGTACTTC. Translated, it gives CASSSAGTAVYEQYF.